Listed below are T cell receptor beta chains from one sample, sequenced in a study of blood T cell repertoires in COVID-19. TCRdb keeps only in-frame clones here, not all; method: immunoSEQ multiplex PCR. The table lists around 210,000 clones, approximately 87% of them singletons. Sequenced material: peripheral blood. The receptors derive from a woman between 65 and 79 years old with acute or convalescent COVID-19. Both conserved end residues are part of each CDR3. Each record gives: J gene, V gene, clone size, D gene, CDR3 DNA, CDR3 protein. The D gene is left open where the match is weak. Clone size is not always given. Where it is, it says once, few, many or a class for expanded clones.

>TRBJ1-3|TRBV2|NA|NA
TGTGCCACCAGGGGAGAGGGCTCTGGAAACACCATATATTTT
CATRGEGSGNTIYF
>TRBJ2-5|TRBV5-8|NA|NA
TGTGCCAGCAGCCTGACAGAGTACCAAGAGACCCAGTACTTC
CASSLTEYQETQYF
>TRBJ1-6|TRBV2|NA|NA
TGTGCCAGCAGCCTCGAGGGAATCAATTCACCCCTCCACTTT
CASSLEGINSPLHF
>TRBJ2-2|TRBV6-2/TRBV6-3|NA|TRBD2
TGTGCCAGCAGTCGGACTAGCGGGAACACCGGGGAGCTGTTTTTT
CASSRTSGNTGELFF
>TRBJ2-7|TRBV7-9|NA|NA
TGTGCCAGCAGCAACGGACAGACCGAGCAGTACTTC
CASSNGQTEQYF
>TRBJ2-4|TRBV10-1|NA|NA
TGCGCCAGCAGTGAGTCGCCCGGGGGAGGCAAAAACATTCAGTACTTC
CASSESPGGGKNIQYF
>TRBJ1-1|TRBV28|NA|TRBD1
TGTGCCAGCAGCTCGACAGGGGAGTTCGCTGAAGCTTTCTTT
CASSSTGEFAEAFF
>TRBJ1-5|TRBV14|NA|NA
TGTGCCAGCAGCCGGGGGGGATTGAATCAGCCCCAGCATTTT
CASSRGGLNQPQHF
>TRBJ2-7|TRBV10-3|NA|TRBD1
TGTGCCATCAGTCTTCTTCCGGGACAGGAGACCTACGAGCAGTACTTC
CAISLLPGQETYEQYF
>TRBJ2-3|TRBV19|few|TRBD1
TGTGCCAGTAGTCCCAGGACAGGGCCCACAGATACGCAGTATTTT
CASSPRTGPTDTQYF
>TRBJ2-5|TRBV7-2|NA|TRBD2
TGTGCCAGTCTAATCGGGGGGGCCCAAGAGACCCAGTACTTC
CASLIGGAQETQYF
>TRBJ1-2|TRBV11-2|NA|TRBD1
TGTGCCAGCAGCTTAGATTCCAGGGGGTATTATGGCTACACCTTC
CASSLDSRGYYGYTF
>TRBJ2-7|TRBV7-9|NA|NA
TGTGCCAGCAGCTTACCGGGTTTCACTTTGTACGAGCAGTACTTC
CASSLPGFTLYEQYF
>TRBJ1-1|TRBV6-5|NA|NA
TGTGCCAGCAGACCACCTCGGGGAACGGGGACTGAAGCTTTCTTT
CASRPPRGTGTEAFF
>TRBJ1-1|TRBV6-5|NA|TRBD1
TGTGCCAGCAGTCACAGGGGGCTTGGCACTGAAGCTTTCTTT
CASSHRGLGTEAFF
>TRBJ2-1|TRBV6-6|NA|NA
TGTGCCAGCTTACCCGGGATCCCCGGCTCCAATGAGCAGTTCTTC
CASLPGIPGSNEQFF
>TRBJ2-7|TRBV11-3|NA|NA
TGTGCCAGCAGCCCCTTACCAGGGCTCGAGCAGTACTTC
CASSPLPGLEQYF
>TRBJ1-1|TRBV19|NA|NA
TGTGCCAGTAGTATGTTTGAGATGAACACTGAAGCTTTCTTT
CASSMFEMNTEAFF
>TRBJ1-2|TRBV6-5|NA|NA
TGTGCCAGCAGAAGACCCACGCCGGGAGGCTATGGCTACACCTTC
CASRRPTPGGYGYTF
>TRBJ1-1|TRBV5-1|NA|TRBD1
TGCGCCAGCAGTACACAGGGGAGCACTGAAGCTTTCTTT
CASSTQGSTEAFF
>TRBJ2-2|TRBV5-1|once|NA
TGCGCCAGCAGCTTGGAAGGCAGACATGATTTTTCCGGGGAGCTGTTTTTT
CASSLEGRHDFSGELFF
>TRBJ2-1|TRBV4-1|NA|TRBD1
TGCGCCAGCAGCTACGGACAGGGGGTAGAAGGGTCCTACAATGAGCAGTTCTTC
CASSYGQGVEGSYNEQFF
>TRBJ2-7|TRBV6-5|NA|NA
TGTGCCAGCAGTTACTCGACCAGGGCACAGGAGCAGTACTTC
CASSYSTRAQEQYF
>TRBJ1-6|TRBV5-4|once|NA
TGTGCCAGCAGGGTGGGACTACCAAAAGAAGCTTCACCCCTCCACTTT
CASRVGLPKEASPLHF
>TRBJ2-1|TRBV24-1|once|TRBD1
TGTGCCACCAGTGATTCCTCACAGGGGGCTCTGCATGAGCAGTTCTTC
CATSDSSQGALHEQFF
>TRBJ1-2|TRBV19|NA|NA
TGTGCCAGTAGTATAGAGGTACGCGGGTACTATGGCTACACCTTC
CASSIEVRGYYGYTF
>TRBJ2-7|TRBV27|NA|NA
TGTGCCAGCAGTACTAAAGAGGGACACGGCTACGAGCAGTACTTC
CASSTKEGHGYEQYF
>TRBJ2-5|TRBV14|NA|NA
TGTGCCAGCAGCCTTCGGATGGGGCCCGAGACCCAGTACTTC
CASSLRMGPETQYF
>TRBJ2-7|TRBV3-1/TRBV3-2|NA|TRBD1
TGTGCCAGCAGCCGGCTCCGGACAGGGTCCTACGAGCAGTACTTC
CASSRLRTGSYEQYF
>TRBJ2-7|TRBV6-5|once|TRBD1
TGTGCCAGTAGACAGGGCTACGAGCAGTACTTC
CASRQGYEQYF
>TRBJ1-2|TRBV5-5|NA|NA
TGTGCCAGCAGCTTGAAGGGGTCAGCTAACTATGGCTACACCTTC
CASSLKGSANYGYTF
>TRBJ2-3|TRBV18|once|TRBD2
TGTGCCAGCTCAGAGGGACTAGCGGGAGCGGATACGCAGTATTTT
CASSEGLAGADTQYF
>TRBJ2-7|TRBV28|NA|NA
TGTGCCAGCATGGGGCAGTACTACGAGCAGTACTTC
CASMGQYYEQYF
>TRBJ2-1|TRBV10-3|NA|TRBD2
TGTGCCATTCTCCGGGGGGGGAAGTACAATGAGCAGTTCTTC
CAILRGGKYNEQFF
>TRBJ2-7|TRBV5-4|few|NA
TGTGCCAGCAGGGAGCTCCCAGACCCCAAGCAGTACTTC
CASRELPDPKQYF
>TRBJ1-2|TRBV6-2/TRBV6-3|NA|NA
TGTGCCAGCAGTTACAGAGGCAGGGACTATGGCTACACCTTC
CASSYRGRDYGYTF
>TRBJ1-6|TRBV10-3|NA|NA
TGTGCCATCAGTGAATCGGGACACGTTGAACGTTCACCCCTCCACTTT
CAISESGHVERSPLHF
>TRBJ2-3|TRBV3-1/TRBV3-2|NA|TRBD2
TGTGCCAGCAGCCAAGTGACTAGCGGGGGGCAGTATTTT
CASSQVTSGGQYF
>TRBJ1-2|TRBV6-5|NA|TRBD1
TGTGCCAGCAGTTTTCGACAGGGCGGTGGCTACACCTTC
CASSFRQGGGYTF
>TRBJ2-7|TRBV7-2|NA|TRBD1
TGTGCCAGCAGCCAGGGACAGGGAAGGTCCTACGAGCAGTACTTC
CASSQGQGRSYEQYF
>TRBJ1-4|TRBV7-2|NA|NA
TGTGCCAGCAGCTTAGGGAGCAGCGCTAATGAAAAACTGTTTTTT
CASSLGSSANEKLFF
>TRBJ1-4|TRBV28|NA|TRBD1
TGTGCCAGCATCCCAGGGGGCGTAGAGGAAAAACTGTTTTTT
CASIPGGVEEKLFF
>TRBJ2-3|TRBV18|NA|NA
TGTGCCAGCTCGCAGGACTGGGGGGCAGATACGCAGTATTTT
CASSQDWGADTQYF
>TRBJ1-3|TRBV6-6|NA|TRBD1
TGTGCCAGCAGTTCAACAGGGGGCCGGCCTGGAAACACCATATATTTT
CASSSTGGRPGNTIYF
>TRBJ1-1|TRBV7-9|NA|NA
TGTGCCAGCAGCTTAGGACAGATGAACACTGAAGCTTTCTTT
CASSLGQMNTEAFF
>TRBJ1-1|TRBV6-5|NA|TRBD1
TGTGCCAGCCTGGGACAGGTGGGCACTGAAGCTTTCTTT
CASLGQVGTEAFF
>TRBJ2-4|TRBV23-1|NA|TRBD1
TGCGCCAGCAGTCAATCGTTGCCCTTCGGACAGGTAAACATTCAGTACTTC
CASSQSLPFGQVNIQYF
>TRBJ2-7|TRBV4-2|NA|NA
TGTGCCAGCAGCCAAAAATCGACAGGGGAGGGCGAGCAGTACTTC
CASSQKSTGEGEQYF
>TRBJ1-3|TRBV2|NA|NA
TGTGCCAGCAGCCGTGACAGATCTGGAAACACCATATATTTT
CASSRDRSGNTIYF
>TRBJ1-1|TRBV10-2|few|NA
TGCGCCAGCTCCGACTTGAACACTGAAGCTTTCTTT
CASSDLNTEAFF
>TRBJ2-5|TRBV28|NA|NA
TGTGCCAGCAGTCTTCTGGAGGAGACCCAGTACTTC
CASSLLEETQYF
>TRBJ1-2|TRBV9|NA|NA
TGTGCCAGCACCTCAGGGGTTAACTATGGCTACACCTTC
CASTSGVNYGYTF
>TRBJ1-2|TRBV19|NA|NA
TGTGCCAGTAGTATGGTCAGTAAAATTGGCTACACCTTC
CASSMVSKIGYTF
>TRBJ2-7|TRBV27|NA|NA
TGTGCCAGCCGGCGGACGGGGAGTGCGTACGAGCAGTACTTC
CASRRTGSAYEQYF
>TRBJ1-5|TRBV5-6|once|TRBD1
TGTGCCAGCAGCAGGGGACAGTATAGCAATCAGCCCCAGCATTTT
CASSRGQYSNQPQHF